A selection of T cell receptor beta chains follows, all from one sample in a study of shared clonotypes between healthy human individuals. Measured with immunoSEQ multiplex PCR; TCRdb has only the in-frame clones, and not every one. The sample has a few million clones; about 94% are singletons. The sample comprised naive CD4+ T cells sorted from blood. Receptors were obtained from a man aged 18-30 years in good health. Each CDR3 is given without its conserved first and last residue.

V gene	CDR3 length	J gene	CDR3 protein
TRBV30	11	TRBJ2-5	AWSVDRQETQY
TRBV6-6	11	TRBJ2-6	ASSYTGANVLT
TRBV29-1	9	TRBJ2-7	SALSSYEQY
TRBV7-2	13	TRBJ2-7	ASSSTLARGYEQY
TRBV28	14	TRBJ2-5	ASNIQSPGRQETQY
TRBV4-1	13	TRBJ1-1	ASSPEEWAGTEAF
TRBV6-5	14	TRBJ2-3	ASSYSASGITDTQY
TRBV5-1	11	TRBJ1-3	ASSGSSGNTIY
TRBV27	13	TRBJ2-3	ASSSPGGSTDTQY
TRBV11-1	11	TRBJ1-2	ASSSGQGYGYT
TRBV6-5	13	TRBJ1-3	ASSYGTGAGNTIY
TRBV27	12	TRBJ2-2	ASSWGHNTGELF
TRBV28	10	TRBJ1-4	ASSSSDEKLF
TRBV7-2	13	TRBJ1-5	ASSGTYFSNQPQH
TRBV29-1	11	TRBJ2-7	SVEGGTRYEQY
TRBV11-2	10	TRBJ2-5	ASSPADETQY
TRBV18	12	TRBJ2-7	ASSPGGRSYEQY
TRBV10-3	13	TRBJ2-3	AISDSSSGGDTQY
TRBV10-3	13	TRBJ2-1	AISLLALSYNEQF
TRBV7-8	14	TRBJ2-2	ASSLYGFANTGELF
TRBV6-5	10	TRBJ1-5	ASTYSNQPQH
TRBV7-2	12	TRBJ1-1	ASSQTGNSPEAF
TRBV6-6	14	TRBJ1-4	ASSYPYTATNEKLF
TRBV6-1	13	TRBJ2-1	ASTERTSGYNEQF
TRBV12-5	12	TRBJ2-5	ASGLKRQGETQY
TRBV6-5	13	TRBJ2-1	ASSSTAHSYNEQF
TRBV19	15	TRBJ2-1	ASSGLAGVSSYNEQF
TRBV20-1	9	TRBJ1-1	SAREDSQAF
TRBV29-1	10	TRBJ1-1	SLGQGFNEAF
TRBV2	11	TRBJ1-5	ASSAQRNQPQH
TRBV18	14	TRBJ2-6	ASSLDQPAGANVLT
TRBV6-5	13	TRBJ2-7	ASSRRTDASYEQY
TRBV28	13	TRBJ1-6	ASSSPGQPNSPLH
TRBV4-1	14	TRBJ2-1	ASSQLTGESYNEQF
TRBV6-1	11	TRBJ1-4	ASLNRVGEKLF
TRBV18	12	TRBJ1-2	ASSPPLGAGGYT
TRBV28	13	TRBJ2-7	ASSLPGSPSYEQY
TRBV5-6	12	TRBJ1-6	ASKVQGRNSPLH
TRBV29-1	12	TRBJ2-7	SVDRLAGVYEQY
TRBV30	14	TRBJ2-5	AWSVGWPMGQETQY
TRBV28	11	TRBJ1-5	ASSKQGAQPQH
TRBV7-2	10	TRBJ2-3	ASSPQTDTQY
TRBV11-2	13	TRBJ1-1	ASSLGAAMNTEAF
TRBV19	13	TRBJ2-4	ASSLAVGLETIQY
TRBV5-6	14	TRBJ2-2	ASSINRGQNTGELF
TRBV5-1	16	TRBJ2-7	ASSLLAQGIRSSYEQY
TRBV5-4	12	TRBJ2-1	ASSLLDFPTEQF
TRBV5-1	12	TRBJ2-7	ASSLGTRIYEQY
TRBV30	10	TRBJ1-2	AWGKMTSGYT